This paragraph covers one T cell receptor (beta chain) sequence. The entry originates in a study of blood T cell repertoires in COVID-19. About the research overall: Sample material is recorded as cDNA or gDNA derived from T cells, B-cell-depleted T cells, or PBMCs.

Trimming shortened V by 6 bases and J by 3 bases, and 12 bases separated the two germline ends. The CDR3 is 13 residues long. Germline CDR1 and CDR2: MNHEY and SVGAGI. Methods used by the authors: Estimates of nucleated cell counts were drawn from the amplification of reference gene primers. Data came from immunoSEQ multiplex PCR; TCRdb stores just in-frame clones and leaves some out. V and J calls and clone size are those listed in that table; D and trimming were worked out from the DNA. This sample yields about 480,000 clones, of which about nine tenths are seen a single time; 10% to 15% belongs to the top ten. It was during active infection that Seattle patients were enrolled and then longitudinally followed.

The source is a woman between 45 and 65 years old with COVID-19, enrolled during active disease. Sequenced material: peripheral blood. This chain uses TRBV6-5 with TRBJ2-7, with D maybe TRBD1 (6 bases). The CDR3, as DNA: TGTGCCAGCAGCCCCGACAGGATCTACGAGCAGTACTTC. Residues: CASSPDRIYEQYF.